Following are 19 T cell receptor beta chains from one sample sequenced in a study of regulatory T cells in long-lasting Graves disease. Time point: newly diagnosed GD, antithyroid drugs for less than 3 months. Extracted PBMC RNA gave rise to the TCR library. Assembly of TCR beta libraries relied on iRepertoire HTBI primers together with Arm-PCR of CDR3 regions. TCRdb processed the multiplex PCR reads anew with MiXCR; each CDR3 protein has one entry. Among about 500,000 distinct CDR3 sequences listed, 9.5% to 15% were seen once. Another study also made use of these data, one on T cells in Graves' hyperthyroidism and ophthalmopathy.

This specimen consisted of peripheral blood mononuclear cells (PBMCs), obtained at new diagnosis, from a patient treated with antithyroid drugs. All receptors come from a woman aged 25 to 45 with Graves disease.

This clonotype occurred a few times. This sequence joins TRBV7-2 and TRBJ2-6; D possibly matches TRBD1 or TRBD2 (6 bases each). CDR1 and CDR2 from the germline V gene are SGHTA and FQGNSA. CDR3 size: 19 residues. V lost 5 bases to trimming and J lost 2 bases, with 22 bases between them. The CDR3 sequence: CASSRGPTGGVTGANVLTF. The CDR3 DNA is TGTGCCAGCAGCCGTGGGCCGACAGGAGGGGTTACTGGGGCCAACGTCCTGACTTTC.

The chain carries TRBV6-5 and TRBJ2-1, with D maybe TRBD2 (6 bases). There are 12 residues in the CDR3. The V and J ends lost 2 bases and 16 bases respectively, with 15 bases between them. CDR1 is MNHEY, CDR2 SVGAGI, per germline. The CDR3 loop reads CASSYRRDWHFF. The CDR3 coding sequence is TGTGCCAGCAGTTACAGGCGGGACTGGCATTTCTTC.

This clonotype was seen at least ten times. V is TRBV30 and J is TRBJ2-1; a possible D gene is TRBD2 (5 bases). The CDR3 is 15 residues long. V lost 7 bases to trimming and J lost 0 bases, with 16 bases between them. The germline gives CDR1 GTSNPN, CDR2 SVGIG (reference sequence). CDR3 residues: CAYSLGLSSYNEQFF. In nucleotides, the CDR3 is TGTGCCTACAGCTTAGGACTGAGCTCCTACAATGAGCAGTTCTTC.

There are many counts of this clonotype. The chain combines TRBV30 with TRBJ1-2; D remains ambiguous. CDR3 size: 16 residues. Trimming removed 5 bases from V and 2 bases from J, with 21 bases in between. The germline CDR1 and CDR2 sequences are GTSNPN and SVGIG (reference sequence). CDR3 sequence reads: CAWEGRTRTGNYGYTF. Here the CDR3 DNA reads TGTGCCTGGGAAGGACGGACCCGGACGGGGAACTATGGCTACACCTTC.

This clonotype was counted many times. This sequence joins TRBV5-1 and TRBJ2-3; tentative D call: TRBD2 (6 bases). This CDR3 spans 18 amino acids. Germline V gene data show CDR1 as SGHRS and CDR2 as YFSETQ. With 0 bases removed from V and 5 bases from J, the gap between germline ends came to 22 bases. The CDR3 region is CASSLGALLAGTEDTQYF. CDR3 nucleotides: TGCGCCAGCAGCTTGGGGGCATTATTGGCGGGAACCGAAGATACGCAGTATTTT.

Details on this clonotype: A single base separates this from a much larger clone, so it may be a read error. The gene calls are TRBV27 and TRBJ2-2; D might be TRBD2 (6 bases). CDR3 length: 16 residues. The V and J ends lost 6 bases and 0 bases respectively, with 14 bases between them. Germline CDR1 reads MNHEY; CDR2 reads SMNVEV (reference sequence). The CDR3 reads CASSSTGVTNTGELFF. CDR3 nucleotide sequence: TGTGCCAGCAGCTCCACGGGAGTCACGAACACCGGGGAGCTGTTTTTT.

This clonotype was counted ten times or more. The chain is built from TRBV12-3 or TRBV12-4 and TRBJ2-2; 9 nucleotides align to TRBD1. This CDR3 is 16 amino acids long. V dropped 2 bases and J dropped 0; count of bases not matched to a gene: 1. CDR3 protein: CASSLTGGSNTGELFF. The CDR3 bases are TGTGCCAGCAGTTTAACAGGGGGCTCGAACACCGGGGAGCTGTTTTTT.

This clonotype was counted between two and nine times. At one of its ends the junction is not consistent with the germline gene, which may arise from a read error. This rearrangement joins TRBV2 to TRBJ2-1, with TRBD2 matching over 9 bases. CDR3 length: 13 amino acids. Per germline, CDR1 SNHLY and CDR2 FYNNEI. The CDR3 nucleotides read TGTGCCAGCAGTTTGTTAGCGGGAGAGAGGAAAATCTTC. Translating gives CASSLLAGERKIF.

This clonotype turned up a few times. The rearrangement links TRBV6-1 to TRBJ2-1; 10 nucleotides agree with TRBD1. The CDR3 is made up of 16 amino acids. The junction had 9 bases not matched to a gene; V was cut back by 8 bases and J by 2 bases. Germline V lookup: CDR1 MNHNS, CDR2 SASEGT. CDR3 in amino acids: CASARTGGRPYNEQFF. The CDR3 DNA is TGTGCCAGCGCCCGGACAGGGGGTCGGCCCTACAATGAGCAGTTCTTC.

This clonotype was seen at least ten times. The chain is built from TRBV24-1 and TRBJ2-5; the D gene could be TRBD1 or TRBD2 (5 bases each). Trimming cost V 0 bases and J 5 bases, with 15 bases left between them. In germline, CDR1 is KGHDR, CDR2 SFDVKD. This CDR3 contains 16 residues. CDR3 nucleotide sequence: TGTGCCACCAGTGATTTGAACGACCGGGGCAGTGAGACCCAGTACTTC. As protein: CATSDLNDRGSETQYF.

This clonotype was recorded at least ten times. This chain links TRBV3-1 with TRBJ2-1, with a possible D match to TRBD2 (5 bases). Trimming stripped 3 bases from V and 8 bases from J, with 23 bases between. This CDR3 comprises 17 residues. The germline gives CDR1 LGHDT, CDR2 YNNKEL (reference sequence). CDR3: CASSQTVPLLVVHEQFF. In DNA form, the CDR3 reads TGTGCCAGCAGCCAGACGGTACCGTTACTAGTGGTCCATGAGCAGTTCTTC.

The gene calls are TRBV7-8 and TRBJ1-1; unclear D gene. CDR3 size: 15 residues. Trimming shortened V by 5 bases and J by 2 bases, and 15 bases separated the two germline ends. CDR1 SGHVS and CDR2 FQNEAQ come from the germline V gene. CDR3 nucleotides: TGTGCCAGCAGCGTCCGGTCCCAGGTAAACACTGAAGCTTTCTTT. As protein: CASSVRSQVNTEAFF.

Note on this clonotype: A single base separates this from a much larger clone, so it may be a read error. CDR3 in DNA: TGTCCCAGCAGTCCGGGAGGTTACTCACCCCTCCACTTT. It translates to CPSSPGGYSPLHF. This rearrangement joins TRBV12-3 or TRBV12-4 to TRBJ1-6; D gene ambiguous. The CDR3 runs to 13 residues.

The chain has TRBV28 and TRBJ2-3; no reliable D call. The CDR3 runs 14 residues. Trimming took 2 bases from V and 2 from J, leaving 8 bases between them. Germline V CDR1 and CDR2: MDHEN, SYDVKM. CDR3 loop: CASSLNTATDTQYF. CDR3 in DNA: TGTGCCAGCAGTTTAAATACAGCCACAGATACGCAGTATTTT.

This clonotype occurred many times. The chain links TRBV11-1 to TRBJ2-3, with TRBD2 identical over 10 bases. The length of the CDR3 is 16 residues. Germline V gene lookup returns CDR1 SGHAT and CDR2 FQDESV (reference sequence). Trimming took 3 bases from V and 2 from J; bases not matched to a gene: 5. CDR3 loop: CASSFGTSAPTDTQYF. The CDR3, as DNA: TGTGCCAGCAGCTTCGGGACTAGCGCGCCCACAGATACGCAGTATTTT.

The chain has TRBV9 and TRBJ2-7, with D hard to call. There are 13 residues in the CDR3. V was pared by 0 bases and J by 4 bases, with 8 bases between. Germline V gives CDR1 SGDLS, CDR2 YYNGEE. The CDR3 region has the DNA TGTGCCAGCAGCGTAGATACTACTTACGAGCAGTACTTC. Translated: CASSVDTTYEQYF. The whole variable domain, filled in from reference TRBV9 and TRBJ2-7, reads DSGVTQTPKHLITATGQRVTLRCSPRSGDLSVYWYQQSLDQGLQFLIQYYNGEERAKGNILERFSAQQFPDLHSELNLSSLELGDSALYFCASSVDTTYEQYFGPGTRLTVT.

This clonotype showed up just a few times. CDR3 residues: CATSDFRGKGYNEQFF. Here the CDR3 DNA reads TGTGCCACCAGTGATTTTCGGGGGAAGGGCTACAATGAGCAGTTCTTC. The V and J genes are TRBV24-1 and TRBJ2-1, with TRBD2 as a possible D gene (6 bases). Trimming removed 1 base from V and 3 bases from J, with 12 bases in between. CDR3 length: 16 residues. Germline V gene sequence: CDR1 KGHDR, CDR2 SFDVKD.

The table lists this clonotype with many counts. The rearrangement uses TRBV2 and TRBJ2-4; 11 bases line up with TRBD1. CDR1 is SNHLY, CDR2 FYNNEI, per germline. The CDR3 totals 15 residues. Trimming at V came to 6 bases and at J to 3 bases, leaving 4 bases not matched to a gene. CDR3 coding DNA: TGTGCCAGCAGCGGACAGGGGGCAGGCAAAAACATTCAGTACTTC. This gives the protein CASSGQGAGKNIQYF. Variable domain in full (rest from reference TRBV2 and TRBJ2-4): EPEVTQTPSHQVTQMGQEVILRCVPISNHLYFYWYRQILGQKVEFLVSFYNNEISEKSEIFDDQFSVERPDGSNFTLKIRSTKLEDSAMYFCASSGQGAGKNIQYFGAGTRLSVL.

The V call is TRBV7-9, the J call TRBJ2-5; D is possibly TRBD1 or TRBD2 (6 bases each). This CDR3 is built from 15 residues. V gave up 1 base and J gave up 6 bases, with 15 bases separating them. Germline lookup yields CDR1 SEHNR and CDR2 FQNEAQ (reference sequence). CDR3 DNA sequence: TGTGCCAGCAGCTTAGTGTCGGGGGCCGGACAGACCCAGTACTTC. This gives the protein CASSLVSGAGQTQYF.